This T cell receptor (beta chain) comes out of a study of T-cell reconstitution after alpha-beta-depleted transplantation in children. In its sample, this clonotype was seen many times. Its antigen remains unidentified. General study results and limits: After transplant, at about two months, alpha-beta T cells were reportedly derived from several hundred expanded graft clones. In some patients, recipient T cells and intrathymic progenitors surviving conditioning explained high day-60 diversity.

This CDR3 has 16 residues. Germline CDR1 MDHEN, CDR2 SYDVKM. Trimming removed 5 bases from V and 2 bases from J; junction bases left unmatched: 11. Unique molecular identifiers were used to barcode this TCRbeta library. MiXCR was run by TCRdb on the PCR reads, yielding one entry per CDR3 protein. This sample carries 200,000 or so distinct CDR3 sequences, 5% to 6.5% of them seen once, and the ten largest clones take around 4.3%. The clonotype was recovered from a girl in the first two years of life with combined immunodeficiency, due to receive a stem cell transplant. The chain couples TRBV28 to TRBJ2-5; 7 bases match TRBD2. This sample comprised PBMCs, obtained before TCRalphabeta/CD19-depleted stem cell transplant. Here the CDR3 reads CASSPRVGLDQETQYF. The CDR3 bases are TGTGCCAGCAGTCCCAGGGTCGGACTAGATCAAGAGACCCAGTACTTC.